This T cell receptor beta chain was identified in a study of Graves' ophthalmopathy and Graves' hyperthyroidism. Whole-study context: The blood sample was drawn at first diagnosis and before any treatment.

Hyperthyroidism was considered stable when no ophthalmopathy appeared within 18 months of follow-up. Ages of hyperthyroidism patients ran from 18 to 65, and their diagnoses were new, under 2 months' duration. This clonotype was counted many times. Its antigen is unknown. Broader study findings: Ophthalmopathy progression cases were predicted by the model with approximately 66% sensitivity and approximately 76% specificity.

RNA transcripts were the source from which TCR beta CDR3 regions were amplified. Investigators did first-round RT-PCR with HTBI primers, then second-round multiplex PCR. Using its own MiXCR run on the multiplex PCR reads, TCRdb lists one record per CDR3 protein. This table has roughly 36,000 distinct CDR3 sequences, roughly 50% appearing once. V gave up 4 bases and J gave up 2 bases; unmatched junction bases: 5. This CDR3 spans 14 amino acids. Per germline, CDR1 SGHTS and CDR2 YDEGEE. The sequence derives from an adult woman with stable Graves' hyperthyroidism. The sample was peripheral blood. The V call is TRBV5-8, the J call TRBJ2-7; 8 positions agree with TRBD1. The CDR3 DNA reads as TGTGCCAGCAGCCCAAGGGACAGGACCTACGAGCAGTACTTC. Translating it yields CASSPRDRTYEQYF.